This T cell receptor (beta chain) was recovered during a study of cytomegalovirus exposure and HLA in healthy donors (dated by TCRdb to 2015 to 2018). Study-level background: In an earlier analysis of approximately 500 of the donors, 250 to 350 Gb of sequence data and 117 million unique TCR beta sequences from about 179 million T cells were reported. Donor age, sex, ethnicity and CMV serostatus were compiled together with the repertoire data. Every discovery cohort repertoire had been produced on one sequencing platform. Genome-wide SNP genotypes for about 65% of the 666 donors were used in a later genetic analysis, which treated that subset as a discovery cohort. The study aimed to test whether signatures of past pathogen exposure could be identified by cataloging public T cell receptors. The study used immunosequencing to profile the T cell repertoires of 670 or so subjects and linked those repertoires to cytomegalovirus serostatus. A later analysis re-examined previously published TCR beta repertoires from more than 650 donors and added high-resolution HLA genotyping to investigate patterns of TCR occurrence. High-throughput TCR immunosequencing, statistical association of individual TCRs with disease status, and machine learning were combined to predict cytomegalovirus infection status. Of the approximately 400 genotyped donors, 81% were placed in the genetic ancestry cluster associated with self-reported Caucasian donors. In an earlier analysis of 587 of the donors, high-throughput TCR beta sequencing was used to judge whether each TCR beta V gene segment behaved as functional or pseudogenic. Typing coverage differed by locus: A, B, C, DRB1 and DQB1 were typed in about 629-640 donors, DQA1 in about 510, DPA1 in 600 to 610, and DPB1 in 400 to 480. Because of strong linkage in the cohort, five DR-DQ haplotypes were treated as single units for association and clustering. Class I and class II HLA loci were covered by the typing at four-digit resolution. Across 300 to 500 genotyped donors of the cohort, an average of roughly 230,000 unique TCR beta nucleotide sequences per donor were sequenced, and 15% to 20% of those sequences were non-productive. Rather than using new phenotypic data, the later analysis identified candidate immune exposures from TCR beta sequences and from how often those sequences occurred across donors. A separate validation cohort of some 130 different subjects was used in addition to the 666-subject first cohort. An early release covering roughly 580 HLA-typed donors comprised approximately 290 gigabases of sequencing data and 85 million or so unique TCR sequences. Results and caveats for the whole study, not just this receptor: In vitro tests confirmed that a few of the cytomegalovirus-associated TCR beta chains recognize cytomegalovirus antigens. According to a later analysis, TCR association rates differed among HLA loci, with DRB1 alleles showing the most associated TCRs and HLA-C alleles showing the fewest. Broadly in line with IMGT annotations, most TCR beta V segments showed up in productive rearrangements about 90% or about 30% of the time in an earlier analysis of 450 to 750 of the donors. While some public TCRs were present in many individuals, most TCR sequences turned up only very rarely across donors. Because the 87-base-pair reads could not distinguish some IMGT-functional V segments, including TRBV6-2 and TRBV6-3, those segments were excluded. In a later analysis, most CMV-associated TCR beta chains were found to appear HLA-restricted, with HLA associations seemingly driven largely by CMV exposure. V-gene and J-gene trimming of TCR beta chains was associated with a missense DCLRE1C variant in a later genetic analysis, and the association was replicated in an independent cohort. For the cohort, immune exposure information was limited to CMV serostatus. Linkage disequilibrium might explain the correlated functional status among segregating V segments, but an unknown experimental factor could not be excluded. Only TCR beta chains were sequenced in this cohort, and the absence of alpha or paired-chain data limited detectable features. Compared with the roughly 700-donor mean, donors in an Asian-associated ancestry cluster had fewer N-insertions in productive TCRs, according to a later genetic analysis. Compared with equally common non-associated chains, HLA-associated TCR beta chains in a later analysis were more clonally expanded and had lower generation probabilities. A further reported finding was that TCR beta sequences accurately predicted the HLA-A and HLA-B alleles for most subjects in the first cohort. Because HLA typing was missing for some donors at each locus, association tests included only the typed subset. A cluster of highly shared sequence variants was judged likely to represent a technical artifact of the sequencing pipeline. Specific HLA alleles were associated with 15,000 to 20,000 TCR beta sequences at a false discovery rate of 0.05 in a later analysis. A total of fewer than 200 TCR beta chains were listed by the study as associated with cytomegalovirus. Assigning TCR associations to individual alleles was difficult when HLA alleles, especially DR and DQ, strongly co-occurred. According to a later analysis, parvovirus B19, influenza, CMV and Epstein-Barr virus appeared linked to several top co-occurrence clusters. The presence/absence analyses assumed that sequencing depth was roughly uniform across donors, and that assumption may not be true. It was suggested by the authors that the approach could potentially be generalized to other disease states and immunological phenotypes. Cytomegalovirus status was reported to be diagnosed by the classifier with high specificity and sensitivity in both the original and validation cohorts. Because counts were too low, seventeen rarely observed V segments, including chromosome 9 orphons, were excluded from the earlier analysis of under 650 of the donors.

The library came from the immunoSEQ multiplex PCR assay. For the multiplex PCR, a mixture combining 60 forward primers for TCR Vbeta segments and 13 reverse primers for TCR Jbeta segments was used. A multiplex PCR assay on genomic DNA amplified the CDR3 region of rearranged TCR beta genes. Amplified TCR beta libraries were sequenced as 87-base-pair reads on the Illumina HiSeq System. The paper's data handling went like this. A later analysis counted approximately 76 million unique TCR beta chains across the 550 to 750 repertoires, and 9.5 million to 11 million of these chains were shared by at least two donors. To remove PCR and sequencing errors, raw reads were error-corrected and collapsed into unique sequences using a nearest-neighbor algorithm that merged closely related sequences. To assign V, D and J gene segments, CDR3 sequences were aligned to IMGT reference sequences. For a sequence to be retained, a match of at least six nucleotides was required to both a V gene segment and a J gene segment. Rearrangements were called productive when the CDR3 lacked stop codons and stayed in frame with V and J; all others were non-productive. Following IMGT convention, CDR3 was defined as the stretch from the second conserved V-encoded cysteine to the conserved J-encoded phenylalanine. Sequences without an unambiguous match to a single V gene segment were excluded from the earlier analysis of almost 600 of the donors. In an earlier analysis of 450 to 700 of the donors, V segments were called functional above 56.7% productive rearrangements and were called segregating when the between-donor standard deviation exceeded 5%. To diagnose cytomegalovirus status from the catalog of TCR beta chain sequences, a statistical classification framework was built. In a later analysis, TCR nucleotide sequences were compared against IMGT/GENE-DB human TR gene sequences so that V and J genes could be assigned. A later analysis assigned CDR3 sequences and most-parsimonious VDJ recombination scenarios with the TCRdist pipeline. In a later analysis, each TCR beta chain was defined by its CDR3 amino acid sequence together with its V-gene family, and reads lacking a unique V-gene family were excluded. As a way to deal with suspected cross-contamination and a sequencing artifact, a later analysis dropped under 600 nucleotide sequences that were highly shared and had low generation probability. For each public chain, a later analysis derived a clonal expansion index from normalized ranks of inferred template counts within each repertoire. In a later analysis, generation probabilities were computed using a VDJ recombination model fitted to out-of-frame rearrangements, and the results were checked against IGoR. Hypergeometric tests were used in a later analysis to score TCR-TCR, TCR-HLA and TCR-CMV co-occurrence, with a repertoire-size bias correction applied to the TCR pairs. A later analysis estimated false discovery rates by permuting HLA or CMV assignments 20 times. A later analysis grouped co-occurring TCRs with DBSCAN, adding TCRdist sequence similarity when clustering within HLA-allele-positive subsets. Repertoires with fewer than 30,000 or more than 120,000 public chains, plus five repertoires with anomalous nucleotide sharing, were excluded from co-occurrence clustering. TCRdb provides this immuneACCESS table in a form limited to in-frame rearrangements. Some clones are lacking; in checked studies, under half of them reflect an unresolved V gene, and why the rest are absent is not known. The DNA was the basis for D and trimming; V, J and clone size are from that table. Within this sample are 120,000 or so clones, with about 76% of them counted one time only. The ten biggest clones cover less than 2.5% of the sample.

In the case of this clone: There is no known antigen for this receptor. No base quality values were provided; no much bigger clone lies one nucleotide off.

The CDR3 goes from the cysteine to the phenylalanine over 12 residues. Here the CDR3 DNA is all that survives: 36 bases in frame from base 1. Reading the germline V gene gives CDR1 SGHRS and CDR2 YFSETQ. After removal of 4 bases from V and 9 bases from J, the junction retains 3 bases not matched to a gene. The cohort comprised 550 to 700 healthy bone marrow donors. All cohort members were sampled while nominally healthy, although unrecorded immune exposures were likely present. The donor tested CMV seronegative, placing the donor among the 350 or so seronegative members of the cohort. Each donor provided a peripheral blood sample, and peripheral blood mononuclear cells were used for TCR beta sequencing. The Qiagen DNeasy Blood Extraction Kit was used to extract genomic DNA from the blood cell samples.

Rearrangement joined TRBV5-1 to TRBJ2-1; TRBD2 lines up with 8 middle nucleotides. This clonotype was obtained from a woman aged 35 to 49 in good health and CMV-seronegative. Sequencing input: PBMCs. The DNA is TGCGCCAGCAGCCCTCGGGGGGGTGAGCAGTTCTTC. Its amino acids are CASSPRGGEQFF.